The clone carrying this T cell receptor (beta chain) was detected only once. Its antigen is unidentified. Germline V lookup: CDR1 SGHRS, CDR2 YFSETQ. V gave up 1 base and J gave up 3 bases, with 13 bases separating them. The CDR3 is 15 amino acids. Unique molecular identifiers were present in the TCR beta cDNA libraries. TCRdb fed the PCR reads into MiXCR, producing one record per CDR3 protein. This table holds hundreds of thousands of distinct CDR3 sequences, roughly 27% found once. The data originate from a study of post-analysis software for immune sequencing data. Study-level points and caveats: Several TRBV segments (TRBV5-6, TRBV5-1 and TRBV20-1 among them) occurred more frequently in patients than in controls.

Sequencing was carried out using blood. V gene TRBV5-1 combines with J gene TRBJ1-2, with TRBD1 as a possible D gene (5 bases). The receptor was derived from a girl aged 10 to 17 with multiple sclerosis. The CDR3 sequence is CASSLQGPRDYGYTF. As DNA, the CDR3 is TGCGCCAGCAGCTTGCAAGGACCCAGGGACTATGGCTACACCTTC.